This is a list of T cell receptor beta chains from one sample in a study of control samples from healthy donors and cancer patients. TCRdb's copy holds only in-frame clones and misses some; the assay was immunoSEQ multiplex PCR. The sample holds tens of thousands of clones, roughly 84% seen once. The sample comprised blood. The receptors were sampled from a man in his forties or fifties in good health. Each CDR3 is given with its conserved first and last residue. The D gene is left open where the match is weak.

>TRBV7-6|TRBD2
CASSSPSGGASTQYF
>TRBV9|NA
CASSVEGLTEEQFF
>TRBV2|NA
CASSHQTREGSGSNQPQHF
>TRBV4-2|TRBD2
CASSQTPGLAGGGEQFF
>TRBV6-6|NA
CASQWDDNSPLHF
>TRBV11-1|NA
CASSFGDETQYF
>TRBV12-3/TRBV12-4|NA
CASSLGGNYGYTF
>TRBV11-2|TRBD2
CASRSSGALNNEQFF
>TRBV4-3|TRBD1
CASSQTWAGTVYNEQFF
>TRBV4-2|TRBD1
CASSPRTGPSLNYGYTF
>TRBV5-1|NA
CASSPHGGPGRGGFSGNTIYF
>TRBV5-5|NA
CASSLEPGARNEQFF
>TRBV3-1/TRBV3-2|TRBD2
CASSQVSSLAASYNEQFF
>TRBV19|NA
CASSIIRGNTGELFF
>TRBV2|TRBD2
CASSGAGLAGARYEQYF
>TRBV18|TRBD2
CASSLGTSGASYEQYF
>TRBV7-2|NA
CASSLDRASNQPQHF
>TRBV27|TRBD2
CASSLLGLAGGGSYNEQFF
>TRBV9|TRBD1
CASSKTGGPGIWMQYF
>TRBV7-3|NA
CASSSQGTAEAFF
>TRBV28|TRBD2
CASIPGGGLTYEQYF
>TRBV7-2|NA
CASSFGGSGNTIYF
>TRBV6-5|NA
CASTPGTGRDEQYF
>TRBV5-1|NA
CASSSRGSRIRQTEAFF
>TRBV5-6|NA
CASRVAKGELFF
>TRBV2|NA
CASSLDSLYGYTF
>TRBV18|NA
CASSPLQGFTEAFF
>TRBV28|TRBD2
CASSSDVGGGPYEQYF
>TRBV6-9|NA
CASSYKRRNEKLFF
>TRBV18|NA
CASSGGTNTEKLFF
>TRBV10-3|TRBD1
CATGTGRGGLAPTPLHF
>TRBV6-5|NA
CASSPDNLRIRQYF
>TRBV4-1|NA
CASSFQQGLLNNEQFF
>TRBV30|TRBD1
CAWSAAGTGLREKLFF
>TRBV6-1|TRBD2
CASSDGTSRYNEQFF
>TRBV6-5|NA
CAIRREALAEAFF
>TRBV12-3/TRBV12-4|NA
CASSLGPGDPFLF
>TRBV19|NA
CASSPQGFEEQYF
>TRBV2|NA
CASSSRTTGSQPQHF
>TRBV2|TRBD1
CASRLPGTENTEAFF
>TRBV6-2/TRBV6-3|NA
CASSEDRDSNQPQHF
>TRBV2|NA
CASSRDFDEKLFF
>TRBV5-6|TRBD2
CASSLRLAGRNEQFF
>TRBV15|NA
CATSRGRGGQGNEQYF